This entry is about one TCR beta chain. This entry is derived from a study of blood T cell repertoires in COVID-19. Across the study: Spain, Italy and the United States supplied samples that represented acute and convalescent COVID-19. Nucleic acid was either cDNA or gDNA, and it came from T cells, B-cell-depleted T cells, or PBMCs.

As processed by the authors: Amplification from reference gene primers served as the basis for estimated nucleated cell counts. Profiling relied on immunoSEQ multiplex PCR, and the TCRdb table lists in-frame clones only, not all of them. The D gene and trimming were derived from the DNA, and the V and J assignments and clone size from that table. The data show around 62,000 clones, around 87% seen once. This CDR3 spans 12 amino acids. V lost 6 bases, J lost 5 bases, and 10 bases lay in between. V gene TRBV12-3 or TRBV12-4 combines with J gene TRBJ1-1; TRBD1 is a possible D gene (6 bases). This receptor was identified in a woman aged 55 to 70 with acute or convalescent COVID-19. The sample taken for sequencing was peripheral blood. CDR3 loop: CASSIDRTEAFF. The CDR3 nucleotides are TGTGCCAGCAGCATCGACAGGACTGAAGCTTTCTTT.